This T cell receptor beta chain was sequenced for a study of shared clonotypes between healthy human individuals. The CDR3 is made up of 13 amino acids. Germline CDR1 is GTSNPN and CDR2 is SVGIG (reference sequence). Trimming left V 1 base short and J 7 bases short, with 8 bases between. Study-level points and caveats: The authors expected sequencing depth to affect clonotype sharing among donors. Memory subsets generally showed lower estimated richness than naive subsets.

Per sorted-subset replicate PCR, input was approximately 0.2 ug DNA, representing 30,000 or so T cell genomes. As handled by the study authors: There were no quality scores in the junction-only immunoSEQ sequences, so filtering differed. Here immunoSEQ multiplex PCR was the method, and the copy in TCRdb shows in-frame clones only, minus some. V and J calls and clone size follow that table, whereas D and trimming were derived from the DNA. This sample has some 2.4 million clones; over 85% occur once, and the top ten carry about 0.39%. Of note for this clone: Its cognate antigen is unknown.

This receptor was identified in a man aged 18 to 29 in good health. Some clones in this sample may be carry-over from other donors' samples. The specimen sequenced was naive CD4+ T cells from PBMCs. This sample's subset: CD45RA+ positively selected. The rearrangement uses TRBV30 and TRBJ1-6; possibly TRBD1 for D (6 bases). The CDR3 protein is CAWSEQGNSPLHF. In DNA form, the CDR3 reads TGTGCCTGGAGTGAACAGGGAAATTCACCCCTCCACTTT.